The T cell receptor beta chain under discussion was sequenced for a study of CD8+CD57+ T cells in acquired aplastic anemia. About the research overall: Quantities of DNA derived from sorted CD4+ and CD8+ cells averaged around 3 ug. In CD4+ cells, healthy donors produced an average of roughly 11 million reads.

CDR3 and TCR beta VDJ profiling relied on a genomic DNA template. TCRdb used MiXCR to reprocess the reads, holding one entry per CDR3 protein. The table has some 190,000 distinct CDR3 sequences, less than 55% seen once. This clonotype showed up many times. Antigen specificity is unknown. General observations from the study: Overlap between patients and controls comprised roughly 30 CD8+ CDR3 sequences. Patients showed no significant difference from controls in CD8+ Simpson's diversity.

The CDR3 sequence is 15 residues long. Deletions cut 0 bases from V and 0 bases from J, with 7 bases between. Germline V gene sequence: CDR1 ENHRY, CDR2 SYGVKD. Specimen: sorted CD4+, CD8+, or CD8+CD57+ T cells (not recorded which) from PBMCs. The sequence came from a human donor in good health. The chain links TRBV10-3 to TRBJ2-3, with unresolved D. CDR3 sequence: CAISESVDSTDTQYF. The CDR3 nucleotides read TGTGCCATCAGTGAGTCAGTTGATAGCACAGATACGCAGTATTTT.